The clone carrying this TCR beta chain was counted between two and nine times. What it binds is unknown. This specimen comes from a study of T cell repertoires in cytomegalovirus infection. About the research overall: From public TCR beta signatures came an indication of both CMV infection and matching HLA type.

General study findings and limits: Identification of carriers of CMV plus the relevant HLA was performed using cumulative public TCR beta family frequency. HLA-C-restricted, CMV-specific TCR beta clonotypes were dominant ex vivo.

With 5 bases removed from V and 3 bases from J, the gap between germline ends came to 20 bases. The CDR3 loop spans 16 amino acids. CDR1 is SNHLY and CDR2 is FYNNEI in the germline V gene. TCRdb used MiXCR to reprocess the reads, holding one entry per CDR3 protein. The data contain roughly 720,000 distinct CDR3 sequences, 35% to 45% of them singletons. The sequenced sample was PBMCs. The chain joins TRBV2 to TRBJ2-7; D is possibly TRBD1 (5 bases). The clonotype was recovered from a human donor in good health (CMV status not recorded). Some clones in this sample may be carry-over from other donors' samples. The CDR3 bases are TGTGCCAGCAGTTCGCCGCAGGGTTTTCTGGACTACGAGCAGTACTTC. Translated, it gives CASSSPQGFLDYEQYF.